The present T cell receptor beta chain was sequenced within a study of T cells in Graves' hyperthyroidism and ophthalmopathy. What was amplified from RNA transcripts were TCR beta CDR3 regions. HTBI primers drove first-round RT-PCR of the TCR CDR3. In TCRdb, the multiplex PCR reads were re-called with MiXCR into one record per CDR3 protein. The sample has around 250,000 distinct CDR3 sequences, more than 12% seen once. This clonotype was detected a few times. This may be a read error, as it is one base from a much larger clone. Germline CDR1 KGHDR, CDR2 SFDVKD. The CDR3 covers 17 residues. Trimming at V came to 6 bases and at J to 6 bases, leaving 11 bases not matched to a gene.

V gene TRBV24-1 combines with J gene TRBJ2-2; 11 bases map to TRBD1. This receptor was obtained from a woman in her forties with Graves' hyperthyroidism that later progressed to Graves' ophthalmopathy. The specimen sequenced was blood. CDR3 sequence (DNA): TGTGCCACCAGTAACCACGCCGGGACAGGGGGGGCCGGGGAGCTGTTTTTT. Translating gives CATSNHAGTGGAGELFF.